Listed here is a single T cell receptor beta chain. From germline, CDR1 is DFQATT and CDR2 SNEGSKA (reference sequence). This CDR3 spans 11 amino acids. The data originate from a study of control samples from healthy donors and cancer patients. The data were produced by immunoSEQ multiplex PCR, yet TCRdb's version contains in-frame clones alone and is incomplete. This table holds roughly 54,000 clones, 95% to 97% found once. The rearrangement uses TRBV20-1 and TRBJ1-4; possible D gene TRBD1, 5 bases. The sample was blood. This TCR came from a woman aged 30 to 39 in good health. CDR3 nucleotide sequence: TGCGGGGCGGGGGCTAATGAAAAACTGTTTTTT. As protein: CGAGANEKLFF.